A single sample gave rise to the 11 T cell receptor beta chains below, sequenced in a study of cytomegalovirus exposure and HLA in healthy donors. 13 Jbeta primers and 60 Vbeta primers were used for the PCR. Here immunoSEQ multiplex PCR was the method, and the copy in TCRdb shows in-frame clones only, minus some. The table shows 100,000 to 150,000 clones, with 65% to 85% occurring only once. Sequenced: PBMCs. The receptors come from a man over 45 in good health and CMV-seronegative.

This clone appeared once. The junction departs from the called germline gene at one end, perhaps through a read error. The rearrangement uses TRBV7-7 and TRBJ2-7; tentative D call: TRBD1 (5 bases). There are 14 residues in the CDR3. Germline V gives CDR1 SSHAT, CDR2 FNYEAQ (reference sequence). The DNA for the CDR3 is TGTGCTAGCAGCTTACTCGACAGCCCCTACGAGCAGTACTTC. Translating it yields CASSLLDSPYEQYF. Drawing the rest from reference TRBV7-7 and TRBJ2-7, the complete variable domain is GAGVSQSPRYKVTKRGQDVTLRCDPISSHATLYWYQQALGQGPEFLTYFNYEAQPDKSGLPSDRFSAERPEGSISTLTIQRTEQRDSAMYRCASSLLDSPYEQYFGPGTRLTVT.

V gene TRBV9 combines with J gene TRBJ2-3; TRBD2 agrees at 9 bases. Trimming took 0 bases from V and 1 from J; bases not matched to a gene: 9. The CDR3 runs to 18 residues. Per the germline V gene, CDR1 is SGDLS and CDR2 is YYNGEE. CDR3: CASSVGRAGGPGTDTQYF. In DNA, the CDR3 is TGTGCCAGCAGCGTAGGGCGGGCGGGGGGGCCTGGCACAGATACGCAGTATTTT.

This clone was seen once. The chain recombines TRBV5-1 with TRBJ2-4, with TRBD1 as a possible D gene (5 bases). V was cut by 3 bases and J by 0 bases, with 7 bases left in between. The CDR3 extends over 14 amino acids. From germline, CDR1 is SGHRS and CDR2 YFSETQ. CDR3 residues: CASSSTVAKNIQYF. The CDR3 DNA reads as TGCGCCAGCAGCTCGACAGTAGCCAAAAACATTCAGTACTTC.

This clone was seen more than once but under ten times. The V and J genes are TRBV6-5 and TRBJ1-1, with 7 positions matching TRBD1. CDR1 is MNHEY, CDR2 SVGAGI, per germline. This CDR3 spans 14 amino acids. With V trimmed by 7 bases and J by 1 base, 6 bases remained unmatched. In nucleotides, the CDR3 is TGTGCCAGCACCGAAGGGACAGCGAACACTGAAGCTTTCTTT. Encoded protein: CASTEGTANTEAFF.

This chain links TRBV6-6 with TRBJ2-5; perhaps TRBD2 as D (6 bases). Germline V gene lookup returns CDR1 MNHNY and CDR2 SVGAGI (reference sequence). This CDR3 contains 13 residues. Trimming left V 2 bases short and J 5 bases short, with 9 bases between. The CDR3 nucleotides are TGTGCCAGCAGTTACGACCTAGCGGAGACCCAGTACTTC. Translated, it gives CASSYDLAETQYF.

The CDR3 loop reads CASSHPDDSYGYTF. In DNA, the CDR3 is TGTGCCAGCAGCCACCCAGATGACAGCTATGGCTACACCTTC. The chain couples TRBV4-2 to TRBJ1-2; D may be TRBD1 (5 bases). The CDR3 spans 14 residues. V was trimmed by 3 bases and J by 4 bases, leaving 12 bases between them. CDR1 is LGHNA and CDR2 is YNFKEQ in the germline V gene.

The chain employs TRBV6-1 and TRBJ2-2; D perhaps matches TRBD2 (5 bases). The germline V gene has CDR1 MNHNS and CDR2 SASEGT. V gave up 6 bases and J gave up 6 bases, with 5 bases separating them. The CDR3 has 11 amino acids. The CDR3 protein is CASREAGELFF. The CDR3 DNA reads as TGTGCCAGCAGGGAGGCCGGGGAGCTGTTTTTT.

The chain is built from TRBV28 and TRBJ2-3, with 7 bases fitting TRBD2. CDR1 is MDHEN and CDR2 is SYDVKM in the germline V gene. CDR3 length: 15 residues. V lost 5 bases and J lost 3; bases outside the gene matches: 8. The CDR3, as DNA: TGTGCCAGCAGTCCTACAAAGGGAGGGACAGATACGCAGTATTTT. Protein: CASSPTKGGTDTQYF.

The V gene is TRBV7-3, the J gene TRBJ1-5; D not certain. This CDR3 has 14 residues. Germline assignment: CDR1 SGHTA and CDR2 FQGTGA. V gave up 2 bases and J gave up 2 bases, with 7 bases separating them. CDR3 loop: CASSLVGGNQPQHF. The CDR3 nucleotides read TGTGCCAGCAGCTTAGTTGGAGGCAATCAGCCCCAGCATTTT.

The chain is built from TRBV4-3 and TRBJ2-7, with D unclear. This CDR3 spans 15 amino acids. Germline-derived CDR1 and CDR2 are LGHNA and YSLEER. V was cut by 0 bases and J by 4 bases, with 13 bases left in between. The CDR3 region has the DNA TGCGCCAGCAGCCAAGATCGCTCTCCGAGGTACGAGCAGTACTTC. Residues: CASSQDRSPRYEQYF.

The V gene is TRBV30, the J gene TRBJ1-3, with D perhaps matching TRBD1 (6 bases). This CDR3 is built from 15 residues. Germline CDR1 GTSNPN, CDR2 SVGIG (reference sequence). V gave up 3 bases and J gave up 1 base, with 13 bases separating them. Here the CDR3 DNA reads TGTGCCTGGAGCCAGGGGCGGTCATCTGGAAACACCATATATTTT. Amino acid sequence: CAWSQGRSSGNTIYF.